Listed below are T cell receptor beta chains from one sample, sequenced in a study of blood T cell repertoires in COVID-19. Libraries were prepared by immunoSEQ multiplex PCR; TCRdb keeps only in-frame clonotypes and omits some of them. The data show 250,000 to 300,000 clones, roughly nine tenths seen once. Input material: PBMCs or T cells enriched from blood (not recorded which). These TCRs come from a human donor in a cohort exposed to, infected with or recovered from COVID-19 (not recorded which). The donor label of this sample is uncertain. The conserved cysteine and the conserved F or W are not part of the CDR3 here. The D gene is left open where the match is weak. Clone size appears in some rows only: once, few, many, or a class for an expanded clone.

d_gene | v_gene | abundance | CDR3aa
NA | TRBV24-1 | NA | ATSDRGTRGTDTQY
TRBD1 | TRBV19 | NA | ASSTPPTGRFLYNEQF
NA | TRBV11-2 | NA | ASSLSRVSKPYNEQF
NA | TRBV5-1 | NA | ASSFNQGPRLF
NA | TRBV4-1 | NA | ASSQEGGVSSLH
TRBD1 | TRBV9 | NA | ASSVGTGVNSPLH
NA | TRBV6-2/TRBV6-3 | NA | ASSLRGEAQY
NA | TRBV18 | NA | ASSPAGSSGNTIY
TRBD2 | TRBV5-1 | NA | ASYPYSSGPGAQY
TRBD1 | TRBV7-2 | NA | ASSEPDRGYEQY
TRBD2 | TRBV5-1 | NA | ASSSQKRGVSDTQY
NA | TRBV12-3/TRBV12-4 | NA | ASTPGHLTEAF
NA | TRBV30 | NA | AWATGNYGYT
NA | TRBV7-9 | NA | ASSRSPGLNEKLF
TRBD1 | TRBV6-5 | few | ASRPGQGVHEQF
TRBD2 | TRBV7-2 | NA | ASSLGAASGGGETQY
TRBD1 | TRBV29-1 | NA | SGFDRANSPLH
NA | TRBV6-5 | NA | ASSRLAGAYEQC
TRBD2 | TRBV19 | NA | ASSPGGYNEQF
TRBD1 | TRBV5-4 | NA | ASSLAPTGTGGEAF
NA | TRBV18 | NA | ASSPVGVNTEAF
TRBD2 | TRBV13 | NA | ASSSGAGADTQY
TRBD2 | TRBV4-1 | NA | ASSQDPSGEYNEQF
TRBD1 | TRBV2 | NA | ATYSGTGNEKLF
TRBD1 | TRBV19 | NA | ASRTDRAPGNTIY
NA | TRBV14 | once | ASSQDYSLGLTKGDTQY
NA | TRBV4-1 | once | ASSHSVEYEQY
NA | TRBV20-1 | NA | SAIDGNQPQH
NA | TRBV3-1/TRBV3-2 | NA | ASSLGGSGNTIY
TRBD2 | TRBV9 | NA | ASSVASSGGNEQF
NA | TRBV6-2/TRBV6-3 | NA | ASSYSAVLGGYT
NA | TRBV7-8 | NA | ASSLAGGPGDTQY
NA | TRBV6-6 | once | ASSYSGSEQF
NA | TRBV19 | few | ASSIGTAQHQPQH
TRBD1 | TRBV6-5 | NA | ASGRGTGIYEQY
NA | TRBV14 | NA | ASSQNDRPGGKEF
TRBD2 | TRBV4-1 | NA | ASSRLAGVFSYEQY